The TCR beta chain described here comes from a study of resident and recirculating memory T cells in vitiligo. Study as a whole: Epidermis came from shave biopsies of lesional and nonlesional sites, plus PBMCs. Findings and caveats of the study: Clonality differed among vitiligo lesions, with no unique dominant clone.

Clones were read by immunoSEQ multiplex PCR, and TCRdb kept only the in-frame ones, dropping some. The table has 40,000 to 45,000 clones, about nine tenths seen once. Germline lookup yields CDR1 SGHTA and CDR2 FQGNSA. The CDR3 consists of 13 residues. V lost 5 bases and J lost 2, with 9 bases in between. This clone came up once. Its antigen remains unknown. The material sequenced was blood. The J gene is TRBJ1-1, the V gene TRBV7-2; TRBD1 is a possible D gene (6 bases). The TCR was taken from a male donor with vitiligo. CDR3 sequence: CASSRTVNTEAFF. DNA of the CDR3: TGTGCCAGCAGCAGGACAGTAAACACTGAAGCTTTCTTT.